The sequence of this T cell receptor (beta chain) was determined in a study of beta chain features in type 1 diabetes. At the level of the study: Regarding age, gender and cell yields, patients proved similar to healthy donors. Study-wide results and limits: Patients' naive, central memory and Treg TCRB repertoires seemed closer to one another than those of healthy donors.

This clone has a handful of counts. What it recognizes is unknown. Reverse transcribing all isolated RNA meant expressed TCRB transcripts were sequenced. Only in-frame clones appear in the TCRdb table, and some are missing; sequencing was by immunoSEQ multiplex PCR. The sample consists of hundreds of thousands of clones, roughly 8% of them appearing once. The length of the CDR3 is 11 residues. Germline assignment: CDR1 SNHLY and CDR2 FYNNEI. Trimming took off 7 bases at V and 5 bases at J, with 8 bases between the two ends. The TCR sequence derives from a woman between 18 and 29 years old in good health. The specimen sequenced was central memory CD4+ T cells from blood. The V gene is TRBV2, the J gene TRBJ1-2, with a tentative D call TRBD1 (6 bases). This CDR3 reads CASTGTYGYTF. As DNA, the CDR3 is TGTGCCAGCACAGGGACATATGGCTACACCTTC.